One TCR beta chain is described in this entry. The antigen is not known. Assay: immunoSEQ multiplex PCR; the TCRdb copy retains only in-frame clones and omits some. The sample holds over 20,000 clones; 97% are singletons and the top ten take around 0.14%. The record originates from a study of monozygotic twins with cystic fibrosis. Study-level results: In this small cohort, shared CDR3 numbers showed no association with age, concordance or disease severity. Monozygotic CF twins shared more identical nucleotide clonotypes than unrelated patients. Clonality was generally low (median roughly 0.01), higher in the most severe patients. In 13 of 16 pairs, V gene usage was closest to the co-twin's.

Germline lookup yields CDR1 SGHRS and CDR2 YFSETQ. The CDR3 is 12 amino acids. Trimming stripped 4 bases from V and 1 base from J, with 4 bases between. The receptor comes from a girl aged 5-17 years with cystic fibrosis. V gene TRBV5-1 combines with J gene TRBJ2-3, with D hard to call. The material sequenced was blood. Here the CDR3 reads CASSPGTDTQYF. CDR3 nucleotides: TGCGCCAGCAGCCCGGGCACAGATACGCAGTATTTT.